This T cell receptor (beta chain) was observed in a study of blood T cells in healthy people across ages. Study-wide findings and caveats: CMV status of donors was not determined, possibly confounding expanded clonotype changes. Fewer expanded clones and more diversity marked long-lived versus aged donors.

For the second PCR, which ran for about 6 to 11 cycles, a sample-barcoded 5' primer and a J-beta primer mix were used. TCRdb passed the 5' RACE reads through MiXCR, listing each CDR3 protein once. This sample has hundreds of thousands of distinct CDR3 sequences, with approximately 30% found just once. There are many counts of this clonotype. As yet, its antigen is unknown. V was pared by 6 bases and J by 9 bases, with 10 bases of the junction left unmatched. Germline lookup yields CDR1 DFQATT and CDR2 SNEGSKA (reference sequence). The CDR3 consists of 12 residues. The sequence was obtained from a woman of 80 years or more in good health. The sequencing input was blood. The chain employs TRBV20-1 and TRBJ1-1, with 7 bases fitting TRBD1. The CDR3, as DNA: TGCAGTGCCGGGACAGCGCAAAGGAAAGCTTTCTTT. It translates to CSAGTAQRKAFF.